The present T cell receptor beta chain was sequenced within a study of blood T cells in healthy people across ages. Notes on the study in general: Reliance upon unsorted PBMCs precluded definitive naive versus antigen-experienced comparison. The long-lived group displayed more naive CD4+ cells, plus higher diversity, than the aged donors did.

Trimming shortened V by 0 bases and J by 3 bases, and 12 bases separated the two germline ends. Germline assignment: CDR1 LGHDT and CDR2 YNNKEL (reference sequence). This CDR3 is 15 amino acids long. Collection of ten milliliters of peripheral blood was performed for each donor. Researchers report isolating at least 6.5 million PBMCs per sample. This clonotype came up a few times. Its antigen remains unidentified. Primers used in a second PCR of roughly 6 to 12 cycles were a sample-barcoded 5' primer and a J-beta primer mix. TCRdb independently ran MiXCR on the 5' RACE reads; one entry per CDR3 protein. This sample has some 900,000 distinct CDR3 sequences, with under 50% found just once.

The clonotype comes from a man aged 25 to 40 in good health. The chain couples TRBV3-1 to TRBJ2-7; TRBD1 might be the D (6 bases). The sequenced sample was blood. The CDR3 DNA sequence: TGTGCCAGCAGCCAAGACCTAGTACAGGGCTACGAGCAGTACTTC. Its protein product is CASSQDLVQGYEQYF.